The table lists the clone carrying this T cell receptor beta chain with a count of one. Antigen: not known. TCRdb keeps only in-frame clones here, not all; method: immunoSEQ multiplex PCR. The profile covers tens of thousands of clones, with around 90% appearing a single time and around 0.15% taken by the ten largest. The CDR3 extends over 13 amino acids. Trimming stripped 5 bases from V and 4 bases from J, with 12 bases between. Germline lookup yields CDR1 SGHRS and CDR2 YFSETQ. This record comes from a study of human versus mouse CDR3 diversity and MHC coevolution. Study observations and caveats: Mice had fewer CDR3 deletions and insertions than humans on average.

Naive CD4 T cells were sorted as CD45RO-negative, CD62L-positive. Sample: naive CD4+ T cells from blood. Stated subset: CD45RO-negative CD62L-positive naive CD4 T cells. The TCR was taken from a person aged 25-75 years in good health. The chain combines TRBV5-1 with TRBJ2-5; D might be TRBD1 (6 bases). The CDR3 coding sequence is TGCGCCAGCAGGGTCGTACAGGGAGAGACCCAGTACTTC. It codes for CASRVVQGETQYF.